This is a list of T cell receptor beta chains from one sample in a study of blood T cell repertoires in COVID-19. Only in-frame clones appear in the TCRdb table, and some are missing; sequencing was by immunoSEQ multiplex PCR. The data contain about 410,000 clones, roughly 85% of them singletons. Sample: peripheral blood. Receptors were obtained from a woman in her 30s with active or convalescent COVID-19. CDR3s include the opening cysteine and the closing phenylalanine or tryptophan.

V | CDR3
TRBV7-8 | CASSLVWGSGQPQHF
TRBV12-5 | CASGLDIRTSGQYNEQFF
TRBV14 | CASSQRTAKNSPLHF
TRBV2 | CASITPGTGEETQYF
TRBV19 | CASSIQGDYNSPLHF
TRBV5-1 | CASSLVTGLAGEGETQYF
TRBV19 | CASSIEPGGEPQHF
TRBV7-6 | CASSPGIAAQNQPQHF
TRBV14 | CASSPPQTSGVEETQYF
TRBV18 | CASSPGGQPYEQYF
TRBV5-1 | CASGVTNTGELFF
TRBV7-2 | CASSPPQRGFGYTF
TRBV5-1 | CASSLWGQNTEAFF
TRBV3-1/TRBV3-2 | CASSQDWSSGNTIYF
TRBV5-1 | CASSLGDRVTEAFF
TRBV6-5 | CASSYGTVYGYTF
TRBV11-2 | CASSLLNSDQPQHF
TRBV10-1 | CASGRLAGANEQFF
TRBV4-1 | CASSQGPNYGYTF
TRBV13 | CASRRGTSGRGNEQFF
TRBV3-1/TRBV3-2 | CASTLKGLAGGDTQYF
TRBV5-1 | CASRTSGTTYEQYF
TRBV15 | CATSRMGLQETQYF
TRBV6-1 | CASSEALAGGPNTQYF
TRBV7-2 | CASSFLAGAPNIQYF
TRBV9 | CASSANRENNEQFF
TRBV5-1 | CASSLASVGGGPTDTQYF
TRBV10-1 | CASSPQGSGANVLTF
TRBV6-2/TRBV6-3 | CASSYGGGEQYF
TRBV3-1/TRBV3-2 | CASSPDRAGMRIQYF
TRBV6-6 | CASSRTSPNYGYTF
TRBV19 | CASGAGIEKLFF
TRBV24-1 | CGDDSRSYTEAFF
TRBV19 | CASSIMAGVSGELFF
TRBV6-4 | CASSIAGNTEAFF
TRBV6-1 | CASSEAGTAVEAFF
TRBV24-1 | CATSDLGELSGVTNEKLFF
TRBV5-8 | CASSSIRGRAEAFF
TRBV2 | CASRQGGDGYTF
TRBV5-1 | CASSLGEEDRGHNEQFF